This T cell receptor (beta chain) was recorded in a study of molecular identifiers for immune sequencing clone quantification listed by TCRdb under 2018. With regard to the full study: For a replicate experiment, RNA from about 21,000 or 97,000 naive CD8 T cells was divided into five aliquots, of which four were sequenced. The study was a methods study using CD8 T cells to benchmark molecular-identifier clustering-based TCR repertoire sequencing (MIDCIRS) and TCR RNA copy counting. The study at large found these results: Without barcode sub-clustering, chimeric consensus sequences inflated TCR diversity; chimeras reached as high as 47%. Even against a background of one million naive CD8 T cells, spiked-in Jurkat TCR RNA amounting to a single cell's worth was reported to be detectable. The sizes of highly expanded clones could end up underestimated when identical TCR molecules share a barcode. Around 2.9 recovered TCR RNA copies per cell were obtained by modeling, versus roughly 9.7 by digital PCR, implying a capture efficiency of about 30%. The naive libraries included spiked-in Jurkat TCR RNA (fewer than eleven copies' worth), and this RNA is not part of the donor repertoire. Clones above 20 RNA copies held over 99% of molecules in CMV-specific effector cells but under 1% in naive cells.

Libraries of naive CD8 T cells were built from anywhere between about 17,000 and 1,000,000 sorted cells, with 10%, 30% or 50% of the purified RNA used. On a BD FACSAria II, naive CD8 T cells were FACS-sorted as CD8+CD4-CCR7+CD45RA+ and collected into RLT Plus buffer. To test detection sensitivity, Jurkat RNA equal to under 13 TCR copies was added to samples of about 18,000-1,100,000 naive CD8 T cells. Enrichment of CD8 T cells was performed with RosetteSep CD8+ T Cell Enrichment Cocktail and Ficoll-Paque, after which ACK red cell lysis was carried out. Only a few counts were recorded for this clonotype. The clone's antigen remains unknown. Base qualities are not provided; no much larger clone lies one nucleotide away. The library was produced with PCR. Sequencing was performed on a NextSeq 500. Bulk TCR libraries were generated as previously described, with the TCR primers listed in Table S5 used. The Qiagen AllPrep DNA/RNA kit was used to purify total RNA. Before analysis, reads from multiple sequencing runs of the same library were pooled. Regarding the original processing steps: Reads were retained only if an exact TCR constant sequence was present, and the retained reads were trimmed to 150 nt and grouped according to their 12-nt molecular barcodes. Reads in each barcode group were sub-clustered using a 15% Levenshtein threshold, and a quality-weighted consensus sequence was built for each RNA molecule. Non-functional sequences were removed, as were lower-count sequences one edit away from another. Based on a fit of two negative binomial distributions, barcode sub-clusters having less than 20% of the maximum read count were discarded. TCRdb itself trimmed the public reads at Q25 with fastp, ran MiXCR and retained productive beta chains. Merged by CDR3 protein, the rows form single entries marked with the most common genes and DNA. TCRdb, rather than the study authors, made the V and J calls. The sample includes nearly 650,000 distinct CDR3 sequences, with about 25% observed a single time. Of the sample, around 0.78% falls within the top ten clones.

V is cut back by 0 bases and J by 1 base, with 7 bases in the junction unmatched. Its CDR3 holds 19 amino acids, cysteine through phenylalanine. Left in the record is the CDR3 DNA by itself, 57 bases read in frame from the first base. Taken from the germline V gene, the CDR1 and CDR2 loops are SGHVS and FNYEAQ. Sequencing was done on a sample of naive CD8+ T cells from blood, with Jurkat cell RNA spiked in. The sample's cell subset or site label, decoded: FACS-sorted CD8+CD4-CCR7+CD45RA+ naive T cells. This chain is built from TRBV7-6 and TRBJ1-5; 12 junctional bases match TRBD1. This TCR was sampled from a human donor in good health. Some libraries in this study had Jurkat cell RNA spiked in. At the DNA level, the sequence is TGTGCCAGCAGCTTAGCCCCTGGGACAGGGGGCTCGAGCAATCAGCCCCAGCATTTT. It translates as CASSLAPGTGGSSNQPQHF.